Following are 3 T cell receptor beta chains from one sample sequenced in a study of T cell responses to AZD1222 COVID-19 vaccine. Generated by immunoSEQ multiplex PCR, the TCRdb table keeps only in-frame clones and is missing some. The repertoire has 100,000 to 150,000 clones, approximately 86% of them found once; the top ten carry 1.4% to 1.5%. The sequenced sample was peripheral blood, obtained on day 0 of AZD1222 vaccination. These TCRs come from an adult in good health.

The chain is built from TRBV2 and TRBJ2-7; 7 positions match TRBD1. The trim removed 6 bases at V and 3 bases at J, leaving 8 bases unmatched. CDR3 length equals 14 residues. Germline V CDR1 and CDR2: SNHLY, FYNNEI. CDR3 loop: CASRRDRLFYEQYF. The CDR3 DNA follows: TGTGCCAGCAGGAGGGACAGACTGTTCTACGAGCAGTACTTC. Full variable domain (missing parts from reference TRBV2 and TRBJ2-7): EPEVTQTPSHQVTQMGQEVILRCVPISNHLYFYWYRQILGQKVEFLVSFYNNEISEKSEIFDDQFSVERPDGSNFTLKIRSTKLEDSAMYFCASRRDRLFYEQYFGPGTRLTVT.

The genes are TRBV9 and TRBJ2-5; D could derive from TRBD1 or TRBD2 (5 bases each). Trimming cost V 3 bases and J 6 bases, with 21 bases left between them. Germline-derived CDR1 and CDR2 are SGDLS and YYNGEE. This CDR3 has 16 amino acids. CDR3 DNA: TGTGCCAGCAGCGGACTCGCGACTAAAGGGGCACAGACCCAGTACTTC. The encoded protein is CASSGLATKGAQTQYF.

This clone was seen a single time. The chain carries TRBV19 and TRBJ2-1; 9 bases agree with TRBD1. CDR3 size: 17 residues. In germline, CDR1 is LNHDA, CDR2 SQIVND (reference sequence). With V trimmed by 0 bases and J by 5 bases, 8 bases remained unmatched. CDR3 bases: TGTGCCAGTAGTATAGACTCCGCCGGGACAGGGAACAATGAGCAGTTCTTC. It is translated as CASSIDSAGTGNNEQFF.